This entry lists 27 T cell receptor beta chains sequenced from one sample in a study of beta chain features in type 1 diabetes. As every portion of the isolated RNA was reverse transcribed, the sequencing read expressed TCRB transcripts. Clones were sequenced by immunoSEQ multiplex PCR, and TCRdb holds only the in-frame ones, with some missing. The table records 100,000 to 150,000 clones, 17% of them present only once. These TCRs are of unknown antigen specificity. Study conclusions and caveats: The study found moderately but significantly shorter TCRB CDR3s in all four CD4+ subsets of Type 1 diabetes patients.

The sequencing sample was made of central memory CD4+ T cells from blood. Source of these receptors: a man between 18 and 35 years old with type 1 diabetes.

The chain couples TRBV5-1 to TRBJ2-1, with 11 bases that match TRBD2. Unmatched junction bases numbered 14, after V lost 5 bases and J lost 4 bases. Looked up from germline, CDR1 is SGHRS and CDR2 is YFSETQ. CDR3 length equals 18 residues. Here the CDR3 DNA reads TGCGCCAGCAGAACGACTATCATAGGACTAGCGGGTTACAATGAGCAGTTCTTC. Protein sequence: CASRTTIIGLAGYNEQFF.

This clone has ten or more counts. The V and J genes are TRBV23-1 and TRBJ2-7; D is possibly TRBD1 (6 bases). TRBV23-1 is an open reading frame, and its role is uncertain. Trimming removed 4 bases from V and 4 bases from J, with 14 bases in between. CDR3 length: 14 residues. CDR3 nucleotides: TGCGCCAGCAGTCCGACAGGTGGGCTATACGAGCAGTACTTC. This codes for CASSPTGGLYEQYF.

This clone has just a few counts. V usage is TRBV5-1 and J usage is TRBJ2-5; TRBD2 matches 7 bases. CDR3 size: 14 residues. The germline CDR1 and CDR2 sequences are SGHRS and YFSETQ. Trimming at V came to 3 bases and at J to 4 bases, leaving 6 bases not matched to a gene. For the CDR3, the DNA is TGCGCCAGCAGCTGGATAGCGGGTGGAGAGACCCAGTACTTC. It is translated as CASSWIAGGETQYF.

The chain couples TRBV30 to TRBJ2-5; D possibly corresponds to TRBD2 (6 bases). V lost 8 bases, J lost 5 bases, and 12 bases lay in between. Germline lookup yields CDR1 GTSNPN and CDR2 SVGIG (reference sequence). The CDR3 length is 11 residues. CDR3 sequence reads: CAQTGGETQYF. The DNA of the CDR3 is TGTGCCCAGACCGGAGGGGAGACCCAGTACTTC.

The sample holds many counts of this clone. This chain joins TRBV6-6 and TRBJ2-3, with D uncertain. This CDR3 comprises 14 residues. Trimming left V 4 bases short and J 4 bases short, with 12 bases between. The V gene's germline CDR1 is MNHNY and CDR2 SVGAGI (reference sequence). CDR3 bases: TGTGCCAGCAGTTCGAATGGTAGTCCAGATACGCAGTATTTT. Translation gives CASSSNGSPDTQYF.

V gene TRBV25-1 combines with J gene TRBJ2-2; D is uncertain. V lost 3 bases to trimming and J lost 2 bases, with 4 bases between them. CDR3 size: 13 residues. Germline CDR1 reads MGHDK; CDR2 reads SYGVNS. In nucleotides, the CDR3 is TGTGCCAGCAGTGACCCCAACACCGGGGAGCTGTTTTTT. It specifies CASSDPNTGELFF.

This clone was picked up a small number of times. This chain links TRBV5-1 with TRBJ2-1, with no clear D. Between the trimmed V and J ends, which lost 0 bases and 4 bases, there was a span of 14 bases. The CDR3 length is 16 residues. Germline assignment: CDR1 SGHRS and CDR2 YFSETQ. The CDR3 DNA reads TGCGCCAGCAGCTTGGTGGACCCCCGGGCGTACAATGAGCAGTTCTTC. Its protein is CASSLVDPRAYNEQFF. Together with reference TRBV5-1 and TRBJ2-1, the CDR3 gives the full variable domain: KAGVTQTPRYLIKTRGQQVTLSCSPISGHRSVSWYQQTPGQGLQFLFEYFSETQRNKGNFPGRFSGRQFSNSRSEMNVSTLELGDSALYLCASSLVDPRAYNEQFFGPGTRLTVL.

This clone was seen more than once but under ten times. The chain has TRBV11-2 and TRBJ2-7; D remains unclear. In germline, CDR1 is SGHAT, CDR2 FQNNGV. Trimming stripped 5 bases from V and 2 bases from J, with 16 bases between. The CDR3 spans 15 residues. CDR3 in DNA: TGTGCCAGCAGCGAGTCCGCAGCGCCTACCTACGAGCAGTACTTC. It encodes CASSESAAPTYEQYF.

This clone was observed a few times. V is TRBV28 and J is TRBJ1-4; the D is unclear. This CDR3 comprises 14 residues. Germline CDR1 reads MDHEN; CDR2 reads SYDVKM. The V end was cut by 7 bases, the J end by 5 bases, with 14 bases between. CDR3 nucleotides: TGTGCCAGCACGTTGCCGGCCCCCAATGAAAAACTGTTTTTT. This encodes CASTLPAPNEKLFF.

This clone was recorded a few times. The junction and the germline gene differ at one end; a read error may be behind it. J is TRBJ2-5 and V is TRBV29-1; D is possibly TRBD1 or TRBD2 (5 bases each). The CDR3 sequence is 15 residues long. CDR1 is SQVTM, CDR2 ANQGSEA, per germline. This CDR3 is CSGEDPGPSRETQYF. The CDR3 nucleotides read TGCAGCGGTGAAGATCCGGGACCGAGCCGAGAGACCCAGTACTTC.

This clone turned up a few times. The chain recombines TRBV4-1 with TRBJ1-2; tentatively, D is TRBD1 (6 bases). The CDR3 contains 16 residues. The germline gives CDR1 MGHRA, CDR2 YSYEKL. The V gene lost 1 base and the J gene lost 6 bases, with 18 bases spanning the gap. The CDR3 loop reads CASSQVSRGGLDGYTF. In DNA form, the CDR3 reads TGCGCCAGCAGCCAAGTGAGCAGGGGCGGACTGGATGGCTACACCTTC.

This clone was seen ten or more times. The V call is TRBV25-1, the J call TRBJ2-5, with 14 bases lining up with TRBD2. The CDR3 is 15 amino acids. Germline V gene lookup returns CDR1 MGHDK and CDR2 SYGVNS. J gave up 5 bases and V 6 bases, and 5 bases lay outside the gene matches. This CDR3 reads CASSRTSGGWETQYF. CDR3 sequence (DNA): TGTGCCAGCAGCCGGACTAGCGGGGGGTGGGAGACCCAGTACTTC.

V gene TRBV10-3 combines with J gene TRBJ2-5; 9 nucleotides line up with TRBD2. The CDR3 extends over 14 amino acids. CDR1 is ENHRY, CDR2 SYGVKD, per germline. V trimming: 9 bases; J trimming: 4 bases; junction bases outside the gene matches: 9. In DNA, the CDR3 is TGTGCCATTCGTGGAGGCGGGAGGGGAGAGACCCAGTACTTC. This gives the protein CAIRGGGRGETQYF.

This clone was seen repeatedly, ten times or more. The chain couples TRBV4-1 to TRBJ2-3; a possible D gene is TRBD2 (5 bases). CDR1 and CDR2 from the germline V gene are MGHRA and YSYEKL. The V gene lost 4 bases and the J gene lost 6 bases, with 23 bases spanning the gap. CDR3 length: 17 residues. CDR3 nucleotide sequence: TGCGCCAGCAGCCCTGGGAGTTGGTTAGCTCCGGCGGATACGCAGTATTTT. Translating gives CASSPGSWLAPADTQYF.

In this sample, this clone turned up a few times. V is TRBV5-4 and J is TRBJ2-5; a possible D gene is TRBD2 (7 bases). The CDR3 consists of 16 residues. V gave up 0 bases and J gave up 5 bases, with 17 bases separating them. Germline V lookup: CDR1 SGHNT, CDR2 YYREEE (reference sequence). CDR3 region: CASSLEVGGGQETQYF. For the CDR3, the DNA is TGTGCCAGCAGCTTGGAGGTTGGCGGGGGCCAGGAGACCCAGTACTTC.

The sample holds one count of this clone. The chain couples TRBV6-1 to TRBJ2-6; no clear D. V was pared by 4 bases and J by 4 bases, with 14 bases between. The CDR3 extends over 16 amino acids. The germline V gene has CDR1 MNHNS and CDR2 SASEGT. As DNA, the CDR3 is TGTGCCAGCAGTGGTCTGGCATCGTTAGGGGCCAACGTCCTGACTTTC. This encodes CASSGLASLGANVLTF.

This clone was seen a handful of times. J is TRBJ2-5 and V is TRBV27, with 7 bases matching TRBD1. CDR3 length equals 13 residues. Trimming took 5 bases from V and 1 from J; bases not matched to a gene: 1. Germline assignment: CDR1 MNHEY and CDR2 SMNVEV (reference sequence). CDR3 DNA: TGTGCCAGCAGTCAGGGGGTCCAAGAGACCCAGTACTTC. Its translation: CASSQGVQETQYF.

The chain uses TRBV4-3 and TRBJ2-4; D is unclear. CDR3 length equals 14 residues. Trimming removed 0 bases at V and 5 bases at J, with 8 bases between. Germline V CDR1 and CDR2: LGHNA, YSLEER. In nucleotides, the CDR3 is TGCGCCAGCAGCCAAGAAGGGAACCAAAACATTCAGTACTTC. It is translated as CASSQEGNQNIQYF.

V and J are TRBV29-1 and TRBJ2-3, with 9 nucleotides matching TRBD2. Germline CDR1 SQVTM, CDR2 ANQGSEA. This CDR3 spans 17 amino acids. V lost 4 bases to trimming and J lost 3 bases; unmatched junction nucleotides: 14. In nucleotides, the CDR3 is TGCAGCGTTGCCTCCGCGGGGGGGCCGGGTCGTACAGATACGCAGTATTTT. It is translated as CSVASAGGPGRTDTQYF.

The chain combines TRBV29-1 with TRBJ1-1; D possibly corresponds to TRBD1 (6 bases). This CDR3 has 13 amino acids. The V end lost 3 bases, the J end lost 4 bases, and 12 bases lay between the germline ends. The germline CDR1 and CDR2 sequences are SQVTM and ANQGSEA. The CDR3, as DNA: TGCAGCGTTGAGAAGGGGGAAGGCACTGAAGCTTTCTTT. This gives the protein CSVEKGEGTEAFF.

This clone was detected only a few times. The chain uses TRBV7-2 and TRBJ2-7, with D perhaps matching TRBD1 or TRBD2 (5 bases each). CDR1 SGHTA and CDR2 FQGNSA come from the germline V gene. This CDR3 spans 14 amino acids. Trimming cost V 8 bases and J 6 bases, with 20 bases left between them. In nucleotides, the CDR3 is TGTGCCAGCCGAGGGTCCAGCCGAGGGACCGAGCAGTACTTC. It encodes CASRGSSRGTEQYF.

This clone came up a few times. The chain uses TRBV5-6 and TRBJ2-3; D is possibly TRBD2 (6 bases). V lost 0 bases, J lost 0 bases, and 8 bases lay in between. The CDR3 contains 15 residues. CDR1 and CDR2 (germline): SGHDT, YYEEEE. DNA for the CDR3: TGTGCCAGCAGCTTGGGACTAGGGAGCACAGATACGCAGTATTTT. It specifies CASSLGLGSTDTQYF.

The V gene is TRBV5-4, the J gene TRBJ2-5; 12 nucleotides align to TRBD2. Trimming cost V 1 base and J 4 bases; bases outside gene matches: 5. Germline lookup yields CDR1 SGHNT and CDR2 YYREEE (reference sequence). The CDR3 totals 16 residues. CDR3 sequence: CASSLRLAGVGETQYF. The CDR3 DNA is TGTGCCAGCAGCTTGCGACTAGCGGGAGTCGGAGAGACCCAGTACTTC.

This clone has more than one count but fewer than ten. The chain has TRBV30 and TRBJ2-1; D unclear. The CDR3 loop spans 15 amino acids. Germline lookup yields CDR1 GTSNPN and CDR2 SVGIG (reference sequence). Trimming took off 2 bases at V and 5 bases at J, with 16 bases between the two ends. Written as DNA, the CDR3 is TGTGCCTGGAGTCGTGGAGAATCAATGAACAATGAGCAGTTCTTC. This sequence encodes CAWSRGESMNNEQFF.

This clone was detected only once. The V and J genes are TRBV6-5 and TRBJ2-1, with D unclear. V was cut by 2 bases and J by 0 bases, with 5 bases left in between. The CDR3 has 14 residues. In germline, CDR1 is MNHEY, CDR2 SVGAGI. DNA for the CDR3: TGTGCCAGCAGTTACGATTACTCCTACAATGAGCAGTTCTTC. Its protein product is CASSYDYSYNEQFF.

V gene TRBV30 combines with J gene TRBJ2-5, with 7 bases that match TRBD2. The length of the CDR3 is 14 residues. V trimming: 2 bases; J trimming: 1 base; junction bases outside the gene matches: 4. The germline V gene encodes CDR1 GTSNPN and CDR2 SVGIG (reference sequence). The CDR3 here is CAWSSGGSQETQYF. CDR3 bases: TGTGCCTGGAGTTCCGGGGGGTCCCAAGAGACCCAGTACTTC.

J is TRBJ1-5 and V is TRBV30, with 7 bases matching TRBD1. V was clipped by 0 bases and J by 7 bases; unmatched bases: 3. From germline, CDR1 is GTSNPN and CDR2 SVGIG (reference sequence). CDR3 length equals 13 residues. CDR3: CAWSVGQTQPQHF. CDR3 bases: TGTGCCTGGAGTGTGGGACAGACCCAGCCCCAGCATTTT.